A single count supports the clone carrying this T cell receptor (beta chain). This record comes from a study of blood T cell repertoires in COVID-19. With 5 bases removed from V and 5 bases from J, the gap between germline ends came to 18 bases. The germline V gene has CDR1 SGHNT and CDR2 YENEEA. The CDR3 contains 15 residues. Generated by immunoSEQ multiplex PCR, the TCRdb table keeps only in-frame clones and is missing some. The data contain roughly 100,000 clones, about 75% of them singletons. The specimen was peripheral blood. This receptor was obtained from a woman aged 70-85 years with acute or convalescent COVID-19. V and J are TRBV11-3 and TRBJ2-5; the D gene is possibly TRBD1 (7 bases). Here the CDR3 reads CASSKGDRAGETQYF. CDR3 nucleotide sequence: TGTGCCAGCAGCAAGGGCGACAGGGCGGGGGAGACCCAGTACTTC. The whole variable domain, remainder taken from reference TRBV11-3 and TRBJ2-5, is EAGVVQSPRYKIIEKKQPVAFWCNPISGHNTLYWYLQNLGQGPELLIRYENEEAVDDSQLPKDRFSAERLKGVDSTLKIQPAELGDSAVYLCASSKGDRAGETQYFGPGTRLLVL.